The clone carrying this T cell receptor (beta chain) was counted only a few times. Its specificity is not known. Unique molecular identifiers were incorporated during preparation of the TCRbeta library. TCRdb independently ran MiXCR on the PCR reads; one entry per CDR3 protein. The sample includes 700,000 to 950,000 distinct CDR3 sequences, roughly 15% of them seen just once. The CDR3 length is 17 residues. The data derive from a study of T-cell reconstitution after alpha-beta-depleted transplantation in children. Findings and limits, study-wide: It was surviving recipient T cells and thymic progenitors that gave some patients high TCRbeta diversity at day 60. One year post-transplant, T-cell counts and diversity were largely derived from T cells produced anew. About two months after transplant, alpha-beta T cells reportedly came from several hundred expanded graft clones.

The clonotype was recovered from a male patient younger than 18 who had a stem cell transplant for acute lymphoblastic leukemia, so the T cells may come from the graft donor. This specimen was PBMCs, mostly from graft donor cells, taken 360 days after TCRalphabeta/CD19-depleted stem cell transplant. The chain couples TRBV21-1 to TRBJ2-3; TRBD2 is the table's D call, not checked against the DNA. TRBV21-1 is a recognized pseudogene. Written as DNA, the CDR3 is TGTGCCAGCAGTTCCGTCGGGGCCCAGGCGTGGGCAGATACGCAGTATTTT. It yields the protein CASSSVGAQAWADTQYF.